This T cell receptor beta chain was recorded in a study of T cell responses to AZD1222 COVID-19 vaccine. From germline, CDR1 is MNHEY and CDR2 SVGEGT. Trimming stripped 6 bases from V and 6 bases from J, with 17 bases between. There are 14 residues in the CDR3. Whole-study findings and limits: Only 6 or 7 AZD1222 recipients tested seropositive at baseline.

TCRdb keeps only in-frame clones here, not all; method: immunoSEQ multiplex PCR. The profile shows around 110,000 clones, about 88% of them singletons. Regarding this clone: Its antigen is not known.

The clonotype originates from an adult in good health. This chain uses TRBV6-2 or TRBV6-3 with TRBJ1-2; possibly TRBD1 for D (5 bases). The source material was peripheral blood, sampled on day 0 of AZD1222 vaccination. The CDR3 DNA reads TGTGCCAGCAGCCCAACCCGAGGGGTACATGGCTACACCTTC. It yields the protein CASSPTRGVHGYTF.